A selection of T cell receptor beta chains follows, all from one sample in a study of shared clonotypes between healthy human individuals. Assay used: immunoSEQ multiplex PCR; TCRdb lists only in-frame clones, some missing. The sample records around 2,000,000 clones, about 95% being singletons. The specimen sequenced was naive CD8+ T cells sorted from blood. The source of these receptors is a man aged 18 to 30 in good health. Both conserved end residues are part of each CDR3. The D gene is left open where the match is weak. Size is omitted from some rows. Given values are once, few, many or a class for expanded clones.

size,V,J,D,DNA,CDR3
once,TRBV28,TRBJ2-6,.,TGTGCCAGCCTGGGGGGGACAGATATCTCTGGGGCCAACGTCCTGACTTTC,CASLGGTDISGANVLTF
.,TRBV11-2,TRBJ2-7,.,TGTGCCAGCAGCCTCCTGGAATCCTACGAGCAGTACTTC,CASSLLESYEQYF
.,TRBV19,TRBJ2-5,TRBD1,TGTGCCAGTTCGACAGGGGGCCAAGGGGCCCAGTACTTC,CASSTGGQGAQYF
.,TRBV6-5,TRBJ2-1,.,TGTGCCAGCAGTCGCGACACCAATGAGCAGTTCTTC,CASSRDTNEQFF
once,TRBV2,TRBJ1-6,TRBD1,TGTGCCAGTAGAGGGACAGGGGGGGAGAGAGGTTCACCCCTCCACTTT,CASRGTGGERGSPLHF
.,TRBV29-1,TRBJ2-5,.,TGCAGCGTTGAAGTGTATAAGGGATCTACCCAAGAGACCCAGTACTTC,CSVEVYKGSTQETQYF
.,TRBV9,TRBJ2-4,.,TGTGCCAGCAGCTTAGGGACTTCCAAAAACATTCAGTACTTC,CASSLGTSKNIQYF
.,TRBV7-9,TRBJ1-1,TRBD1,TGTGCCAGCAGCTCCTCATACCGGACAGGGAACACTGAAGCTTTCTTT,CASSSSYRTGNTEAFF
.,TRBV5-6,TRBJ2-5,TRBD1,TGTGCCTGGAGTTCTACAGGGGAATCTCAAGAGACCCAGTACTTC,CAWSSTGESQETQYF
.,TRBV5-1,TRBJ2-7,TRBD2,TGCGCCAGTGGGCTAGCGGGGGGTACCTACGAGCAGTACTTC,CASGLAGGTYEQYF
.,TRBV25-1,TRBJ1-4,TRBD1,TGTGCCAGCATGGGACAGAATGAAAAACTGTTTTTT,CASMGQNEKLFF
.,TRBV14,TRBJ1-1,.,TGTGCCAGCAGCCAAATACAGGGACTCACTGAAGCTTTCTTT,CASSQIQGLTEAFF
.,TRBV6-1,TRBJ1-5,TRBD1,TGTGCCAGCAGTGTATTAACAGGGGGGAATCAGCCCCAGCATTTT,CASSVLTGGNQPQHF
.,TRBV4-1,TRBJ2-1,TRBD1,TGCGCCAGCAGCCAAGAATTGGCCGGGACAGGGGCCTACAATGAGCAGTTCTTC,CASSQELAGTGAYNEQFF
.,TRBV7-9,TRBJ2-3,.,TGTGCCAGCAGCTTGGGAGCGGAATACACAGATACGCAGTATTTT,CASSLGAEYTDTQYF
once,TRBV4-1,TRBJ2-5,.,TGCGCCAGCAGCCAAGAAGGAGTAGCCGGGGAGACCCAGTACTTC,CASSQEGVAGETQYF
.,TRBV6-5,TRBJ1-1,TRBD1,TGTGCCAGCAGGGCAGGGGGCGTGAACACTGAAGCTTTCTTT,CASRAGGVNTEAFF
.,TRBV7-9,TRBJ2-1,.,TGTGCCAGCAGCCTAGAGGCGGCCTACAATGAGCAGTTCTTC,CASSLEAAYNEQFF
.,TRBV5-5,TRBJ2-7,.,TGTGCCAGCAGTTTCGGCGGAGACTTAGACGAGCAGTACTTC,CASSFGGDLDEQYF
.,TRBV27,TRBJ2-7,.,TGTGCCAGCAGGGATACCGGGCAGGTTTTGGGACTTGACGAGCAGTACTTC,CASRDTGQVLGLDEQYF
.,TRBV19,TRBJ1-1,.,TGTGCCAGTCTATCGGGAACGAACACTGAAGCTTTCTTT,CASLSGTNTEAFF
.,TRBV13,TRBJ2-1,TRBD1,TGTGCCAGCAGCTTAGGCGGACAGGGAGTTAATGAGCAGTTCTTC,CASSLGGQGVNEQFF
.,TRBV6-1,TRBJ1-3,TRBD1,TGTGCCAGCAGTGAGACAGGGCATGGAAACACCATATATTTT,CASSETGHGNTIYF
.,TRBV7-9,TRBJ1-2,.,TGTGCCAGCAGCTTAGAGCCCACCGCTTATGGCTACACCTTC,CASSLEPTAYGYTF
.,TRBV9,TRBJ2-1,TRBD1,TGTGCCAGCAGCGTAAATCCGGACAGGAGCTCCTACAATGAGCAGTTCTTC,CASSVNPDRSSYNEQFF
.,TRBV5-1,TRBJ1-6,.,TGCGCCAGCAGCTTGGCAGGTGGAAACTATAATTCACCCCTCCACTTT,CASSLAGGNYNSPLHF
.,TRBV19,TRBJ2-7,TRBD1,TGTGCCAGTTCGGCACAGGGGGGCTACGAGCAGTACTTC,CASSAQGGYEQYF
.,TRBV28,TRBJ1-2,.,TGTGCCAGCACACCCTCGACAGAGAACTATGGCTACACCTTC,CASTPSTENYGYTF
.,TRBV7-2,TRBJ2-7,TRBD2,TGTGCCAGCAGCTTTGGACTAGCGGGATACGAGCAGTACTTC,CASSFGLAGYEQYF
.,TRBV7-9,TRBJ2-5,TRBD1,TGTGCCAGCTCCCAAATAACCGGGACAGAAAAAGAGACCCAGTACTTC,CASSQITGTEKETQYF
.,TRBV27,TRBJ1-2,.,TGTGCCAGCAGTTTATCAGGGCCAGGATATGGCTACACCTTC,CASSLSGPGYGYTF
.,TRBV25-1,TRBJ2-1,.,TGTGCCAGCAGTGAATCCGGCGGGGCCTCCTACAATGAGCAGTTCTTC,CASSESGGASYNEQFF
.,TRBV4-3,TRBJ1-5,.,TGCGCCAGCAGCCAAGATTGGGAGGGCAATCAGCCCCAGCATTTT,CASSQDWEGNQPQHF
.,TRBV7-9,TRBJ2-5,.,TGTGCCAGCAGCTTTCCGGGGCAGTTACAAGAGACCCAGTACTTC,CASSFPGQLQETQYF
.,TRBV29-1,TRBJ2-7,TRBD1,TGCAGCGTTGAACCACTCGAGGGGGCGAAGTCCTACGAGCAGTACTTC,CSVEPLEGAKSYEQYF
once,TRBV4-3,TRBJ2-3,.,TGCGCCAGCAGCCAAGATCAGGCGGATACGCAGTATTTT,CASSQDQADTQYF
.,TRBV7-9,TRBJ2-1,TRBD2,TGTGCCAGCAGCTTAGTCGGGGGGGCCAATGAGCAGTTCTTC,CASSLVGGANEQFF
.,TRBV7-9,TRBJ1-1,.,TGTGCCAGCACCTGGGTGGATGAAGCTTTCTTT,CASTWVDEAFF
.,TRBV7-8,TRBJ2-7,TRBD2,TGTGCCAGCAGCTTAGAATTGGGACTAGCGGCCTACGAGCAGTACTTC,CASSLELGLAAYEQYF
.,TRBV19,TRBJ1-5,.,TGTGCCAGTAGTAACCGTGACCGCAATCAGCCCCAGCATTTT,CASSNRDRNQPQHF
.,TRBV9,TRBJ2-1,.,TGTGCCAGCAGCTCGGGGCCTCCCTACAATGAGCAGTTCTTC,CASSSGPPYNEQFF
.,TRBV6-1,TRBJ2-7,.,TGTGCCAGCAGTGATGGCAAGAAAGACGAGCAGTACTTC,CASSDGKKDEQYF
.,TRBV7-9,TRBJ2-7,TRBD1,TGTGCCAGCAGCCCTTCGGAGACAGGGGGCCCCTTCCCCTACGAGCAGTACTTC,CASSPSETGGPFPYEQYF
once,TRBV6-5,TRBJ2-7,TRBD2,TGTGCCAGCAGGGGGACTAGCGGGAGGGTCTACGAGCAGTACTTC,CASRGTSGRVYEQYF
.,TRBV11-2,TRBJ2-7,.,TGTGCCAGCAGCTTAGGAGGAATGCCCTACGAGCAGTACTTC,CASSLGGMPYEQYF
.,TRBV4-1,TRBJ2-1,.,TGCGCCAGCAGCCAACCGGTGGGCTCCTACAATGAGCAGTTCTTC,CASSQPVGSYNEQFF
.,TRBV9,TRBJ1-6,.,TGTGCCAGCAGCGTGCCGCGATCACCCCTCCACTTT,CASSVPRSPLHF
.,TRBV11-2,TRBJ2-2,TRBD2,TGTGCCAGCAGCCCGTTAGCGGGAGGAACCGGGGAGCTGTTTTTT,CASSPLAGGTGELFF
.,TRBV6-1,TRBJ1-2,.,TGTGCCAGCAGTGAGGGTTGGAGTCCTCACTATGGCTACACCTTC,CASSEGWSPHYGYTF
.,TRBV4-1,TRBJ2-4,.,TGCGCCAGCAGCCAATCCCCAGAAAACATTCAGTACTTC,CASSQSPENIQYF